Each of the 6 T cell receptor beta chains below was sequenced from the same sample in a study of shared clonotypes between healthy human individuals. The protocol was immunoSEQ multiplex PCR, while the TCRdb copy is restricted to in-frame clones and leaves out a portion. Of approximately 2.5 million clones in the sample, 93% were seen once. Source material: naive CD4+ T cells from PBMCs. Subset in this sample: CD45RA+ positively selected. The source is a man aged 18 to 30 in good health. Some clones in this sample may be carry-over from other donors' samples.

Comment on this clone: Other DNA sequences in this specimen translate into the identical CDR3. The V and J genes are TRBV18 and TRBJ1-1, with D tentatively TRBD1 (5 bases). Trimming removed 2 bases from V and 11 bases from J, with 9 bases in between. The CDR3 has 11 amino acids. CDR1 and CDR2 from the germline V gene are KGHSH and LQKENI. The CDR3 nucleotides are TGTGCCAGCTCACCAGACAGAGAGGCTTTCTTT. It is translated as CASSPDREAFF.

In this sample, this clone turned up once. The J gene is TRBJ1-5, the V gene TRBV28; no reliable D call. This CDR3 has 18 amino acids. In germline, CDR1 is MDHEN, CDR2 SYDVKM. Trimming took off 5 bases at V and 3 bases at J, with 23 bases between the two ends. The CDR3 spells CASSLFLLVREHNQPQHF. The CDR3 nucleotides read TGTGCCAGCAGTCTATTCCTGCTGGTTAGGGAGCACAATCAGCCCCAGCATTTT.

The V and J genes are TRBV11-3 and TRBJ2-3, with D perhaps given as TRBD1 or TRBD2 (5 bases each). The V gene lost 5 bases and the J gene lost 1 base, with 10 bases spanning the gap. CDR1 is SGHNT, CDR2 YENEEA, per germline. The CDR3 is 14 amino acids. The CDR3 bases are TGTGCCAGCAGCCCAAGGGGAGGCACAGATACGCAGTATTTT. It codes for CASSPRGGTDTQYF. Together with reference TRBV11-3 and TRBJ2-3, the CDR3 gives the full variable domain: EAGVVQSPRYKIIEKKQPVAFWCNPISGHNTLYWYLQNLGQGPELLIRYENEEAVDDSQLPKDRFSAERLKGVDSTLKIQPAELGDSAVYLCASSPRGGTDTQYFGPGTRLTVL.

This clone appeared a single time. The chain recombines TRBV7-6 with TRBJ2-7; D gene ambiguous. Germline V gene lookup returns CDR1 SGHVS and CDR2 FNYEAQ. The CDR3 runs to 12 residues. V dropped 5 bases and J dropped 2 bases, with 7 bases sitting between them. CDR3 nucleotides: TGTGCCAGCAGCGCCTTCGCCTACGAGCAGTACTTC. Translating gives CASSAFAYEQYF.

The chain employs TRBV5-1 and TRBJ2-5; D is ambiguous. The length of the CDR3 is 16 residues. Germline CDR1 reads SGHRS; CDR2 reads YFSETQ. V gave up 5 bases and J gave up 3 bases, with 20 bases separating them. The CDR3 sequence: CASSRNGLRQKETQYF. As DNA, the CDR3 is TGCGCCAGCAGTCGAAATGGGTTGAGGCAGAAAGAGACCCAGTACTTC.

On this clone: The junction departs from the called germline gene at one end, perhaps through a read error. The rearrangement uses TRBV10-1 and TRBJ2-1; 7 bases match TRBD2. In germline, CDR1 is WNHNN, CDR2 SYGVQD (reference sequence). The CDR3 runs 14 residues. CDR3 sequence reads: CASSETRDYPKFIF. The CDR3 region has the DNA TGCGCCAGCAGTGAGACGCGGGACTACCCCAAATTCATCTTC.